The 8 T cell receptor beta chains reported below all come from one sample, sequenced in a study of Ad26.COV2.S vaccination and SARS-CoV-2 variants. Treatment: some 20 received Ad26.COV2.S at low or high dose, single or two shots; 5 received placebo; per-sample allocation not given. Day 63 after the first vaccine or placebo injection was the time point for sampling. Assay used: immunoSEQ multiplex PCR; TCRdb lists only in-frame clones, some missing. The repertoire holds over 300,000 clones, with 80% to 90% as singletons. The sequences come from peripheral blood, collected in a trial of Ad26.COV2.S vaccine versus placebo. The receptors derive from a person aged 18-65 years who received the Ad26.COV2.S COVID-19 vaccine or a placebo.

Turning to this clone: The same CDR3 arises from other DNA sequences in this sample as well. The V call is TRBV12-5, the J call TRBJ2-3; maybe TRBD2 (5 bases). Germline assignment: CDR1 LGHNT and CDR2 FRNRAP. Trimming cost V 3 bases and J 3 bases, with 7 bases left between them. The CDR3 is 13 residues long. CDR3 coding DNA: TGTGCTAGTGGTTTAGGGAGTACAGATACGCAGTATTTT. Protein: CASGLGSTDTQYF.

This clone occurred once. The chain links TRBV3-1 (or the pseudogene TRBV3-2) to TRBJ2-5; D is unclear. CDR1 is LGHDT and CDR2 is YNNKEL in the germline V gene (reference sequence). V lost 0 bases to trimming and J lost 5 bases, with 13 bases between them. This CDR3 has 15 amino acids. CDR3 bases: TGTGCCAGCAGCCAAGATTTGCCTCGTCGGGAGACCCAGTACTTC. This translates into CASSQDLPRRETQYF.

The rearrangement uses TRBV23-1 and TRBJ1-1; D is undetermined. TRBV23-1 is placed among ORFs of uncertain function. V shed 1 base and J shed 8 bases, with 14 bases lying between them. The CDR3 contains 14 residues. DNA for the CDR3: TGCGCCAGCAGTCAATATTTCTTGGGCAGGGAAGCTTTCTTT. It specifies CASSQYFLGREAFF.

CDR3 sequence (DNA): TGTGCCAGCAGCGCTGGCAGTCCCCAAACAGATACGCAGTATTTT. It specifies CASSAGSPQTDTQYF. V and J are TRBV4-2 and TRBJ2-3; no firm D call. V shed 5 bases and J shed 3 bases, with 15 bases lying between them. This CDR3 is built from 15 residues. Per germline, CDR1 LGHNA and CDR2 YNFKEQ.

The chain couples TRBV11-3 to TRBJ2-7; 7 nucleotides match TRBD1. This CDR3 has 15 amino acids. CDR1 SGHNT and CDR2 YENEEA come from the germline V gene. The V segment lost 5 bases and the J segment 2 bases; nucleotides outside the gene matches: 9. The CDR3 DNA sequence: TGTGCCAGCAGCCGGTATGGGACAGCCACCTACGAGCAGTACTTC. Encoded protein: CASSRYGTATYEQYF.

This clone was counted between two and nine times. The genes are TRBV7-9 and TRBJ1-3, with unresolved D. V was pared by 5 bases and J by 4 bases, with 18 bases between. CDR1 and CDR2 from the germline V gene are SEHNR and FQNEAQ (reference sequence). The CDR3 sequence is 16 residues long. The CDR3 DNA reads as TGTGCCAGCAGCCCTAGGTCCTCGGCTTCGGGAAACACCATATATTTT. Translation: CASSPRSSASGNTIYF.

This rearrangement joins TRBV4-3 to TRBJ2-1; D uncertain. In germline, CDR1 is LGHNA, CDR2 YSLEER. V was pared by 4 bases and J by 5 bases, with 12 bases between. The CDR3 consists of 14 residues. This CDR3 reads CASSLLWSDNEQFF. The CDR3 DNA reads as TGCGCCAGCAGCCTTCTCTGGTCGGACAATGAGCAGTTCTTC.

This rearrangement joins TRBV5-4 to TRBJ2-3, with D unclear. The CDR3 spans 12 residues. Trimming left V 4 bases short and J 1 base short, with 4 bases between. Germline V gene data show CDR1 as SGHNT and CDR2 as YYREEE (reference sequence). Here the CDR3 reads CASSPGTDTQYF. The CDR3 region has the DNA TGTGCCAGCAGCCCTGGCACAGATACGCAGTATTTT.